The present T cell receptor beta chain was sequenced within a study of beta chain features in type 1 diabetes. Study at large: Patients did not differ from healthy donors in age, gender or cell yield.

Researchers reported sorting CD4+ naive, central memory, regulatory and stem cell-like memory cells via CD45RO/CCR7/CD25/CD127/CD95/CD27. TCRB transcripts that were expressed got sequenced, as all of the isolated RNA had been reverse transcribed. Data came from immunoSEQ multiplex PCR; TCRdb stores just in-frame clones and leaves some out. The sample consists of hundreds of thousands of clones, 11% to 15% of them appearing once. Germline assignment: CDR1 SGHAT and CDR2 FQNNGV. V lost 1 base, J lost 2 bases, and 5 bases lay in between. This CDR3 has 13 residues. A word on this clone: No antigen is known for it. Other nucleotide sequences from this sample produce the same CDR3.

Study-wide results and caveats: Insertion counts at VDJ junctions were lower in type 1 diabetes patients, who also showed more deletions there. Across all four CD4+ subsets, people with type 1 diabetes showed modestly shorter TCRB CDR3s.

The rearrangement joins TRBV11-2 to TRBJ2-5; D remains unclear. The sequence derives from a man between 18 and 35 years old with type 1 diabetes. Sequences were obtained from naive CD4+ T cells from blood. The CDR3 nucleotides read TGTGCCAGCAGCTTAGGCCCTCAAGAGACCCAGTACTTC. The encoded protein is CASSLGPQETQYF.